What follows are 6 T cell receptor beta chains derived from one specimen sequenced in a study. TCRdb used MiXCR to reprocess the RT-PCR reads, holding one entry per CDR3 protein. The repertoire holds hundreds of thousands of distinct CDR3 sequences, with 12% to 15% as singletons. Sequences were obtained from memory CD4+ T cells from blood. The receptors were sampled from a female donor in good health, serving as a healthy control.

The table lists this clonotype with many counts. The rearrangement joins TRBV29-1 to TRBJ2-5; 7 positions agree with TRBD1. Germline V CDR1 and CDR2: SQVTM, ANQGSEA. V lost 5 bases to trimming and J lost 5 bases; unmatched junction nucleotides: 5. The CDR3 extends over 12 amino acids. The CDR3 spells CSVSHRGETQYF. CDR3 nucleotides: TGCAGCGTTAGCCACAGGGGTGAGACCCAGTACTTC.

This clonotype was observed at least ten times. CDR3 nucleotide sequence: TGCAGTGCTAGACGGCCGGGAAGTTCATACAATGAGCAGTTCTTC. Protein: CSARRPGSSYNEQFF. The rearrangement links TRBV20-1 to TRBJ2-1, with D perhaps matching TRBD2 (5 bases). The CDR3 length is 15 residues. V lost 2 bases and J lost 4, with 15 bases in between. Germline CDR1 is DFQATT and CDR2 is SNEGSKA (reference sequence).

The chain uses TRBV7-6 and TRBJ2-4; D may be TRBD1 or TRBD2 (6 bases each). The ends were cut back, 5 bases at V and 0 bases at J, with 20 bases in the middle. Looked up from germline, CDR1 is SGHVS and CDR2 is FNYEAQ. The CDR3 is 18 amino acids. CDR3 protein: CASSPGAGRAQAKNIQYF. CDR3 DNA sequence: TGTGCCAGCAGCCCGGGGGCGGGCCGGGCCCAAGCCAAAAACATTCAGTACTTC.

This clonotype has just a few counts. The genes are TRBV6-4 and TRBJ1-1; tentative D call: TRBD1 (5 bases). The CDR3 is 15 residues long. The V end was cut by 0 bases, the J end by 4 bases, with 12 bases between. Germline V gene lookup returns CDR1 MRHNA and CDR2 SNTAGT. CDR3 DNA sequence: TGTGCCAGCAGTGACTCGCGTAAGGGGCGCACTGAAGCTTTCTTT. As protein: CASSDSRKGRTEAFF.

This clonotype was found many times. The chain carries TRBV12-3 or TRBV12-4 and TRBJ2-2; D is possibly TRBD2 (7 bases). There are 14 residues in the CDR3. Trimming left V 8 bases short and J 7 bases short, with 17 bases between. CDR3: CASDKAGAGGELFF. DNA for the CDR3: TGTGCCAGCGATAAGGCGGGGGCCGGCGGGGAGCTGTTTTTT.

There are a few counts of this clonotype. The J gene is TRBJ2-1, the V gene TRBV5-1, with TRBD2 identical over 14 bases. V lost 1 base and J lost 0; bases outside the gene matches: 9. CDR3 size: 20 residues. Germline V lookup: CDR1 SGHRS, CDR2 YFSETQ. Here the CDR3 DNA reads TGCGCCAGCAGCTTGTATGGAGGACTAGCGGGAGGTAGCTCCTACAATGAGCAGTTCTTC. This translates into CASSLYGGLAGGSSYNEQFF.